This T cell receptor (beta chain) was sequenced in a study of Graves' ophthalmopathy and Graves' hyperthyroidism. Study findings and constraints: A roughly 81% specificity and roughly 90% sensitivity were achieved by a 13-signature model that separated ophthalmopathy from stable hyperthyroidism. Also, most clonotypes expanded in the thyroid above 0.001 frequency appeared in blood.

For repertoire sequencing, the TCR beta CDR3 regions were amplified from RNA transcripts. The workflow started with a first-round RT-PCR run with HTBI primers and then moved on to a second-round multiplex PCR. TCRdb processed the multiplex PCR reads anew with MiXCR; each CDR3 protein has one entry. The repertoire consists of more than 300,000 distinct CDR3 sequences, with about a sixth occurring once and the leading ten covering 2.4%. On this clonotype: Its antigen is not identified.

Ages of hyperthyroidism patients ran from 18 to 65, and their diagnoses were new, under 2 months' duration. PBMCs were isolated by Ficoll-Paque density gradient centrifugation, using roughly 11 ml of fresh peripheral blood as the starting material. CDR1 and CDR2 (germline): MNHNS, SASEGT. With 8 bases clipped from V and 2 bases from J, the junction kept 11 bases outside the gene matches. The CDR3 covers 16 residues. The sample consisted of peripheral blood. The V gene is TRBV6-1, the J gene TRBJ2-5, with TRBD1 matching over 10 bases. The clonotype comes from an adult woman with stable Graves' hyperthyroidism. In DNA, the CDR3 is TGTGCCAGCCTTCCGGGACAGGGGAGATCTCAAGAGACCCAGTACTTC. Translated, it gives CASLPGQGRSQETQYF.